Listed below are T cell receptor beta chains from one sample, sequenced in a study of CD8+ T cells in alopecia areata. This table comes from immunoSEQ multiplex PCR, and its TCRdb copy is limited to in-frame clones, with some not included. The repertoire has roughly 130,000 clones, 50% to 60% of them found once; the top ten carry 3.5% to 5.5%. Sample: CD4+ T cells sorted from blood, taken at week 0. The source is a human donor with alopecia areata. CDR3s include the opening cysteine and the closing phenylalanine or tryptophan. A D gene is named only where the DNA matches it firmly. The listing skips clone size in some rows; elsewhere it reads once, few, many or a size class.

cdr3_aa,cdr3_nt,clone_size,v_call,j_call,d_call
CASSLEGYEQFF,TGCGCCAGCAGCTTGGAAGGTTATGAGCAGTTCTTC,once,TRBV5-1,TRBJ2-1,NA
CASSQDLGGRAHNEQFF,TGCGCCAGCAGCCAAGATCTTGGCGGGAGGGCCCACAATGAGCAGTTCTTC,many,TRBV4-3,TRBJ2-1,TRBD2
CAWSVTGKQYF,TGTGCCTGGAGTGTTACCGGGAAGCAGTACTTC,NA,TRBV30,TRBJ2-7,NA
CASSLVVDSGANVLTF,TGCGCCAGCAGCTTGGTGGTTGACTCTGGGGCCAACGTCCTGACTTTC,NA,TRBV5-1,TRBJ2-6,NA
CASSAITGANVLTF,TGTGCCAGCAGTGCTATCACTGGGGCCAACGTCCTGACTTTC,NA,TRBV2,TRBJ2-6,NA
CASSRNVGQAYEQYF,TGCGCCAGCAGCCGAAATGTCGGACAGGCTTACGAGCAGTACTTC,NA,TRBV5-1,TRBJ2-7,TRBD1
CASSLVGTSSYEQYF,TGTGCCAGCAGCTTGGTTGGGACTAGTTCCTACGAGCAGTACTTC,NA,TRBV5-4,TRBJ2-7,TRBD2
CASIEEGPEAFF,TGTGCCAGCATCGAGGAGGGACCTGAAGCTTTCTTT,NA,TRBV7-9,TRBJ1-1,NA
CASSGQGGSPLHF,TGTGCCAGCAGCGGACAGGGCGGTTCACCCCTCCACTTT,NA,TRBV5-6,TRBJ1-6,TRBD1
CASSLIQGVNEQFF,TGTGCCAGCAGCTTGATTCAGGGGGTCAATGAGCAGTTCTTC,NA,TRBV7-2,TRBJ2-1,TRBD1
CASSYSGMYNEQFF,TGTGCCAGCAGCTATAGCGGGATGTACAATGAGCAGTTCTTC,NA,TRBV7-3,TRBJ2-1,TRBD2
CAVPGFGGTDEQYF,TGTGCCGTACCGGGCTTCGGGGGTACTGACGAGCAGTACTTC,NA,TRBV28,TRBJ2-7,NA
CASSSGGVTYNEQFF,TGTGCCAGCAGCAGCGGGGGGGTGACCTACAATGAGCAGTTCTTC,NA,TRBV27,TRBJ2-1,TRBD2
CASRATGTGPYEQYF,TGCGCCAGCAGAGCCACCGGGACAGGCCCCTACGAGCAGTACTTC,NA,TRBV5-1,TRBJ2-7,TRBD1
CASSEGTRGEQYF,TGTGCCAGCAGTGAAGGGACTAGAGGTGAGCAGTACTTC,NA,TRBV2,TRBJ2-7,TRBD2
CASSMLQGAGEPQHF,TGTGCCAGTAGTATGTTACAGGGGGCCGGGGAGCCCCAGCATTTT,few,TRBV19,TRBJ1-5,TRBD1
CASSLRTGRNTGELFF,TGCGCCAGCAGCTTGAGGACAGGTCGGAACACCGGGGAGCTGTTTTTT,NA,TRBV5-1,TRBJ2-2,TRBD1
CASSITEGLWSPLHF,TGTGCCAGCAGCATAACAGAAGGGTTGTGGTCACCCCTCCACTTT,few,TRBV7-9,TRBJ1-6,NA
CASSGGTSATYNEQFF,TGTGCCAGCAGCGGGGGAACTAGCGCCACCTACAATGAGCAGTTCTTC,NA,TRBV5-4,TRBJ2-1,TRBD2
CASIKDNEQFF,TGTGCCAGCATTAAGGACAATGAGCAGTTCTTC,once,TRBV7-9,TRBJ2-1,NA
CASSQEIHGYTF,TGTGCCAGCAGCCAGGAAATCCATGGCTACACCTTC,NA,TRBV7-2,TRBJ1-2,NA
CAISGTAYEQYF,TGTGCCATCAGCGGAACAGCCTACGAGCAGTACTTC,few,TRBV10-3,TRBJ2-7,NA
CASSAGTGGDTQYF,TGTGCCAGCAGCGCAGGGACAGGGGGCGATACGCAGTATTTT,few,TRBV7-6,TRBJ2-3,TRBD1
CASSPAGTVYHEQYF,TGTGCCAGCAGCCCCGCCGGGACAGTATATCACGAGCAGTACTTC,NA,TRBV7-9,TRBJ2-7,TRBD1
CASSLVANLEYGYTF,TGCGCCAGCAGCTTGGTGGCTAACCTGGAATATGGCTACACCTTC,NA,TRBV5-1,TRBJ1-2,NA
CASSERTGVEKLFF,TGCGCCAGCAGCGAGAGGACAGGGGTCGAAAAACTGTTTTTT,NA,TRBV5-1,TRBJ1-4,TRBD1